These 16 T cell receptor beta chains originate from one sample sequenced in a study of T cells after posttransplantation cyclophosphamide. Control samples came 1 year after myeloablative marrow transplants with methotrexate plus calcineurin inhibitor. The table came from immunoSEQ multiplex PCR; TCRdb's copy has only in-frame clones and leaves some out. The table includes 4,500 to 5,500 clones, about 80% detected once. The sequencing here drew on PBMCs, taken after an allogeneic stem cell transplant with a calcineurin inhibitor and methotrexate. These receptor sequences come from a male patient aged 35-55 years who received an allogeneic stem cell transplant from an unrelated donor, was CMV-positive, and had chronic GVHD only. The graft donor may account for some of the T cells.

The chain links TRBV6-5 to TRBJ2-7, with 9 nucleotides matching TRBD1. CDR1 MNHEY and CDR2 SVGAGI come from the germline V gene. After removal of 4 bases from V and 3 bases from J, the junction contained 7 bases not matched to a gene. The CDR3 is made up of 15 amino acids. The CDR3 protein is CASSSVGQGNYEQYF. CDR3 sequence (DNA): TGTGCCAGCAGTTCCGTGGGACAGGGTAACTACGAGCAGTACTTC.

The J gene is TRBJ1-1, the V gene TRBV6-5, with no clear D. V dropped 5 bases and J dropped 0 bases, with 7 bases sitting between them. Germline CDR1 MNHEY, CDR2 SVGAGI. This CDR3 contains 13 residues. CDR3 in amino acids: CASSPYMNTEAFF. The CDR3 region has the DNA TGTGCCAGCAGTCCCTATATGAACACTGAAGCTTTCTTT.

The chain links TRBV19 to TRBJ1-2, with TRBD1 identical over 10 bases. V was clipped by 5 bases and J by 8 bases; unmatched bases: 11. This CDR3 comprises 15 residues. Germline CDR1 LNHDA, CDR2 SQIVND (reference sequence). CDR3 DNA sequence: TGTGCCAGTAGTCCAAGACAGGGGGCCGCCGGGGGCTACACCTTC. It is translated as CASSPRQGAAGGYTF.

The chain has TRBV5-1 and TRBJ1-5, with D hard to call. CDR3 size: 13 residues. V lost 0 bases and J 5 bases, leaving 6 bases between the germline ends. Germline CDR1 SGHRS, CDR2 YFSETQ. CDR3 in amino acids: CASSLDIDQPQHF. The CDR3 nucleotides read TGCGCCAGCAGCTTGGACATCGATCAGCCCCAGCATTTT.

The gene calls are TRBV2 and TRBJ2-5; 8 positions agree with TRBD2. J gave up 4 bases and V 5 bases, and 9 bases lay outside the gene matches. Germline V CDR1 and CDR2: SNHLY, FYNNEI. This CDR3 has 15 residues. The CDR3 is CASSHGGGRRETQYF. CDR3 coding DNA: TGTGCCAGCAGTCACGGAGGCGGGAGGCGAGAGACCCAGTACTTC.

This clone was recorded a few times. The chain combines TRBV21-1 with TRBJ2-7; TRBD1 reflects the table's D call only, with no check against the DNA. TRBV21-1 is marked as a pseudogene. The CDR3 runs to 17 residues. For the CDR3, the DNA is TGTGCCAGCACCGAGCCGGCACGCACAGGGTTAACCTACGAGCAGTACTTC. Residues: CASTEPARTGLTYEQYF.

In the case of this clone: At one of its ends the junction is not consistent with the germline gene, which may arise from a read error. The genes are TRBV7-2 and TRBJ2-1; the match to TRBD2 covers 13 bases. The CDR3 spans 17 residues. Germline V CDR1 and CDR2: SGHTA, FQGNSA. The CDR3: CASNLGQPGLAGDEQFF. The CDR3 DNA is TGTGCCAGCAACTTAGGACAGCCCGGACTAGCGGGGGATGAGCAGTTCTTC. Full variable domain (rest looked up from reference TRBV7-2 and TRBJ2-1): GAGVSQSPSNKVTEKGKDVELRCDPISGHTALYWYRQSLGQGLEFLIYFQGNSAPDKSGLPSDRFSAERTGGSVSTLTIQRTQQEDSAVYLCASNLGQPGLAGDEQFFGPGTRLTVL.

The CDR3 nucleotides are TGCGCCAGCAGCCAAAGCGGGGGGGGCACCGGGGAGCTGTTTTTT. As protein: CASSQSGGGTGELFF. The chain employs TRBV4-1 and TRBJ2-2; 10 bases align to TRBD2. The CDR3 sequence is 15 residues long. Germline lookup yields CDR1 MGHRA and CDR2 YSYEKL. The ends lost 2 bases at V and 4 bases at J; junction bases unmatched: 1.

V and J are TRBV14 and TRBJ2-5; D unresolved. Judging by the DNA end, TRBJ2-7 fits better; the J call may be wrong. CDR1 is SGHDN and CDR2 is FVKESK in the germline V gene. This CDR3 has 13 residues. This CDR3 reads CASSHPLLPEQYF. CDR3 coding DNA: TGTGCCAGCAGCCACCCCCTCCTCCCCGAGCAGTACTTC.

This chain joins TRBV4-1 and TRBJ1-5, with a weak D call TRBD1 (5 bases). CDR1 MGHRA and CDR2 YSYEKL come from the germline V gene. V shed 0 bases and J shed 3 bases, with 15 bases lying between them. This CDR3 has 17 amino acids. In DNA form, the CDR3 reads TGCGCCAGCAGCCAAGATCCCCGGAAGGGGTACAATCAGCCCCAGCATTTT. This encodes CASSQDPRKGYNQPQHF.

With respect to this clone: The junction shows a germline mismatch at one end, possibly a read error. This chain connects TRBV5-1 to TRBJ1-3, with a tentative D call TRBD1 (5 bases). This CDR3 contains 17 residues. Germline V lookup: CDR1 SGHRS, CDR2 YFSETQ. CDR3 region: CASSLGLLGPSGSTIYF. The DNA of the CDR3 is TGCGCCAGCAGCTTGGGATTGTTGGGGCCCTCTGGAAGCACCATATATTTT. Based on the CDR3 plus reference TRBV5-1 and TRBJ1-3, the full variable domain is KAGVTQTPRYLIKTRGQQVTLSCSPISGHRSVSWYQQTPGQGLQFLFEYFSETQRNKGNFPGRFSGRQFSNSRSEMNVSTLELGDSALYLCASSLGLLGPSGSTIYFGEGSWLTVV.

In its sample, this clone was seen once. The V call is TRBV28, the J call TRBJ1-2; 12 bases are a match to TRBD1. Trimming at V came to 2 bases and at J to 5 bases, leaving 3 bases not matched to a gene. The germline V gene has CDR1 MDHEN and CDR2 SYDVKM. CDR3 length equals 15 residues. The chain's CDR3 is CASSLGTGGKYGYTF. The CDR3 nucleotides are TGTGCCAGCAGTTTAGGGACAGGGGGCAAGTATGGCTACACCTTC.

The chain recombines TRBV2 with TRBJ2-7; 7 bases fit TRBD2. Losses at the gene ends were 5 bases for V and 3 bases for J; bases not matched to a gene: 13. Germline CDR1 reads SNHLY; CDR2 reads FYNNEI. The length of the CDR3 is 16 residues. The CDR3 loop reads CASSRARSGIVYEQYF. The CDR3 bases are TGTGCCAGCAGTCGCGCTAGGAGCGGGATTGTCTACGAGCAGTACTTC.

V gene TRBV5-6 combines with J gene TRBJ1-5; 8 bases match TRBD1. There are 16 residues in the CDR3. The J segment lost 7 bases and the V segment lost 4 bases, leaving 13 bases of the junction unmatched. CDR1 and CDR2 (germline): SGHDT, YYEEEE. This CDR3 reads CASSPGQGLSGQPQHF. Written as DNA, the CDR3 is TGTGCCAGCAGCCCCGGACAGGGCCTTAGTGGGCAGCCCCAGCATTTT.

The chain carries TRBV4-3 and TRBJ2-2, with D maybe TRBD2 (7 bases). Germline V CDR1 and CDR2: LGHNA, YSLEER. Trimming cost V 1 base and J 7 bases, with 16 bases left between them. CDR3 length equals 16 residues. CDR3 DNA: TGCGCCAGCAGCCAAGTAGGGCGGGGGCTAGGCGGGGAGCTGTTTTTT. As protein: CASSQVGRGLGGELFF.

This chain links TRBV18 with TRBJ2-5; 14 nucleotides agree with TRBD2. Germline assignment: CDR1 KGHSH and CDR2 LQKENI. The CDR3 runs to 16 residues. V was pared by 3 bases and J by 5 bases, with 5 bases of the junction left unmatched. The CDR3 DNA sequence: TGTGCCAGCTCACCTCCCGGGACTAGCGGGAGCGAGACCCAGTACTTC. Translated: CASSPPGTSGSETQYF.